This is a list of T cell receptor beta chains from one sample in a study of early T cells in non-severe SARS-CoV-2 infection. TCRdb passed the 5' RACE reads through MiXCR, listing each CDR3 protein once. This sample has roughly 51,000 distinct CDR3 sequences, with about 8% found just once. This specimen was whole blood, taken at baseline. All receptors come from an adult who was a healthcare worker with PCR-confirmed SARS-CoV-2 infection or an uninfected control (not recorded which). The CDR3 runs from the conserved cysteine through the conserved F or W. The order of the fields is V gene, clone size, J gene, D gene, CDR3 protein, CDR3 DNA. The D gene is left open where the match is weak. Clone sizes are given selectively: once, few, many, or a class where the clone is expanded.

TRBV3-1	.	TRBJ1-6	.	CASSQDQGRYSPLHF	TGTGCCAGCAGCCAAGATCAGGGTCGATATTCACCCCTCCACTTT
TRBV19	.	TRBJ2-7	.	CASSIRAVGYEQYF	TGTGCCAGTAGTATACGCGCAGTAGGTTACGAGCAGTACTTC
TRBV6-6	many	TRBJ2-1	.	CASSTTERGINEQFF	TGTGCCAGCAGTACCACCGAGAGAGGTATAAATGAGCAGTTCTTC
TRBV28	few	TRBJ1-4	.	CASSLIPATLGQGGNEKLFF	TGTGCCAGCAGTTTAATTCCCGCAACACTCGGACAAGGGGGAAATGAAAAACTGTTTTTT
TRBV28	.	TRBJ1-5	.	CASAQGPQPQHF	TGTGCCAGCGCACAGGGCCCTCAGCCCCAGCATTTT
TRBV6-6	many	TRBJ2-7	.	CASTDSYEQYF	TGTGCCAGTACGGATTCCTACGAGCAGTACTTC
TRBV7-6	.	TRBJ2-2	.	CASRSNTGELFF	TGTGCCAGCAGGTCTAACACCGGGGAGCTGTTTTTT
TRBV7-6	.	TRBJ2-5	TRBD2	CASSLGLAGVRETQYF	TGTGCCAGCAGCTTAGGACTAGCGGGAGTACGAGAGACCCAGTACTTC
TRBV20-1	many	TRBJ2-5	TRBD2	CSARSGGSEETQYF	TGCAGTGCTAGAAGCGGCGGGAGTGAGGAGACCCAGTACTTC
TRBV28	many	TRBJ2-6	TRBD1	CASSWDRTSGANVLTF	TGTGCCAGCAGTTGGGACAGGACCTCTGGGGCCAACGTCCTGACTTTC
TRBV4-2	many	TRBJ1-5	.	CASSQDWPAGSQPQHF	TGTGCCAGCAGCCAAGATTGGCCAGCTGGCAGCCAGCCCCAGCATTTT
TRBV5-4	many	TRBJ1-4	.	CASSFPNEKLFF	TGTGCCAGCAGCTTCCCTAATGAAAAACTGTTTTTT
TRBV28	.	TRBJ1-1	.	CASSLMGTQGPNTEAFF	TGTGCCAGCAGTTTAATGGGTACACAGGGACCGAACACTGAAGCTTTCTTT
TRBV9	many	TRBJ2-1	.	CASSEGVTGNEQFF	TGTGCCAGCAGCGAGGGGGTAACAGGGAATGAGCAGTTCTTC
TRBV5-8	many	TRBJ1-6	.	CASSLSTNRNSPLHF	TGTGCCAGCAGCTTGTCTACAAATAGGAATTCACCCCTCCACTTT
TRBV25-1	many	TRBJ1-2	.	CASSESMASGYGYTF	TGTGCCAGCAGTGAATCTATGGCGTCGGGTTATGGCTACACCTTC
TRBV27	many	TRBJ2-1	.	CASSLADYDYNEQFF	TGTGCCAGCAGTTTAGCTGACTACGACTACAATGAGCAGTTCTTC
TRBV7-9	.	TRBJ2-5	.	CASSSGRFFRQETQYF	TGTGCCAGCAGCTCGGGCCGGTTCTTTAGGCAAGAGACCCAGTACTTC
TRBV7-9	many	TRBJ2-7	.	CASSLGTGAWYEQYF	TGTGCCAGCAGCCTTGGGACCGGGGCTTGGTACGAGCAGTACTTC
TRBV12-3/TRBV12-4	many	TRBJ1-1	.	CASSVGRTEAFF	TGTGCCAGCAGTGTGGGACGGACAGAAGCTTTCTTT
TRBV28	many	TRBJ2-7	.	CASTLKYEQYF	TGTGCCAGCACTTTAAAGTACGAGCAGTACTTC
TRBV12-3/TRBV12-4	.	TRBJ2-7	.	CASSLADSYEQYF	TGTGCCAGCAGTTTAGCGGACAGCTACGAGCAGTACTTC
TRBV6-5	many	TRBJ2-5	TRBD2	CASSQQLAGLETQYF	TGTGCCAGCAGTCAGCAACTAGCGGGGTTAGAGACCCAGTACTTC
TRBV10-3	.	TRBJ2-7	.	CAISIGQSPINF	TGTGCCATCAGTATCGGACAGTCACCAATAAATTTC
TRBV3-1	.	TRBJ1-1	.	CASSQAGTEAFF	TGTGCCAGCAGCCAAGCCGGAACTGAAGCTTTCTTT
TRBV28	few	TRBJ2-2	.	CASCPRTGELFF	TGTGCCAGCTGCCCTAGGACCGGGGAGCTGTTTTTT
TRBV3-1	few	TRBJ2-7	.	CASSLRGTLPYEQYF	TGTGCCAGCAGCCTTCGCGGAACCCTACCTTACGAGCAGTACTTC
TRBV7-9	.	TRBJ1-5	TRBD1	CASSSQGLGQPQHF	TGTGCCAGCAGCTCACAGGGGTTGGGTCAGCCCCAGCATTTT
TRBV7-2	few	TRBJ1-2	.	CASSTIEGPRGYTF	TGTGCCAGCAGCACAATCGAGGGGCCTAGGGGCTACACCTTC
TRBV10-3	many	TRBJ1-1	TRBD1	CAISEGQELWNTEAFF	TGTGCCATCAGTGAGGGACAGGAACTCTGGAACACTGAAGCTTTCTTT
TRBV28	few	TRBJ2-4	.	CATNLQQGLAKNIQYF	TGTGCCACCAATCTTCAACAGGGTCTCGCCAAAAACATTCAGTACTTC
TRBV7-9	few	TRBJ1-3	.	CASSLRDTIYF	TGTGCCAGCAGCTTAAGAGACACCATATATTTT
TRBV7-2	many	TRBJ2-7	.	CASSFSYEQYF	TGTGCCAGCAGCTTCTCTTACGAGCAGTACTTC
TRBV24-1	many	TRBJ2-2	.	CATSSGDVSGELFF	TGTGCCACCAGTTCGGGGGATGTGAGCGGGGAGCTGTTTTTT
TRBV27	few	TRBJ2-1	.	CASSLPSDGAHNEQFF	TGTGCCAGCAGTTTGCCGAGTGACGGGGCTCACAATGAGCAGTTCTTC
TRBV12-3/TRBV12-4	few	TRBJ1-3	TRBD1	CASRQGSGNTIYF	TGTGCCAGCAGACAGGGGTCTGGAAACACCATATATTTT
TRBV7-2	few	TRBJ2-1	TRBD1	CASSLSGGAMNNEQFF	TGTGCCAGCAGCTTATCAGGGGGCGCCATGAACAATGAGCAGTTCTTC
TRBV14	.	TRBJ1-2	.	CASSQAGASRIYGYTF	TGTGCCAGCAGCCAAGCTGGCGCCAGTCGGATCTATGGCTACACCTTC
TRBV19	few	TRBJ1-3	.	CASKAGSSGNTIYF	TGTGCCAGTAAGGCCGGGAGCTCTGGAAACACCATATATTTT
TRBV7-2	few	TRBJ2-2	.	CASSLNRPNTGELFF	TGTGCCAGCAGCTTAAACAGGCCAAACACCGGGGAGCTGTTTTTT
TRBV2	few	TRBJ2-7	.	CASLNGYTYEQYF	TGTGCCAGCTTAAATGGTTATACCTACGAGCAGTACTTC
TRBV7-8	many	TRBJ2-3	TRBD1	CASSKGGQGYTDTQYF	TGTGCCAGCAGCAAGGGGGGACAGGGGTACACAGATACGCAGTATTTT
TRBV28	few	TRBJ2-7	TRBD1	CASMTGGIYEQYF	TGTGCCAGCATGACAGGGGGCATCTACGAGCAGTACTTC
TRBV6-5	.	TRBJ2-1	.	CASRALVGLTGNNGPEQFF	TGTGCCAGCAGGGCCTTGGTCGGCTTGACGGGGAACAATGGTCCAGAGCAGTTCTTC
TRBV12-5	.	TRBJ2-1	TRBD2	CASGLTGEGLAVGTYNEQFF	TGTGCTAGTGGTTTGACCGGGGAGGGACTAGCCGTAGGAACCTACAATGAGCAGTTCTTC
TRBV12-5	few	TRBJ2-3	.	CASGLAQGRSTDTQYF	TGTGCTAGTGGTTTGGCCCAGGGAAGGAGCACAGATACGCAGTATTTT
TRBV10-3	.	TRBJ2-7	.	CAISPGTYEQYF	TGTGCCATCAGCCCAGGAACCTACGAGCAGTACTTC
TRBV7-8	many	TRBJ2-1	TRBD2	CASSLRLADYNEQFF	TGTGCCAGCAGCTTAAGACTAGCGGATTACAATGAGCAGTTCTTC
TRBV6-1	few	TRBJ2-2	.	CASSEARNTGELFF	TGTGCCAGCAGTGAAGCTAGAAACACCGGGGAGCTGTTTTTT
TRBV11-2	.	TRBJ2-7	TRBD2	CASCPSGGPYEQYF	TGTGCCAGCTGCCCTAGCGGGGGGCCCTACGAGCAGTACTTC
TRBV29-1	many	TRBJ2-7	TRBD2	CSVSSGSYEQYF	TGCAGCGTTTCTAGCGGGAGCTACGAGCAGTACTTC
TRBV7-8	.	TRBJ2-7	.	CASSFPGGSYEQYF	TGTGCCAGCAGCTTTCCAGGGGGGTCCTACGAGCAGTACTTC